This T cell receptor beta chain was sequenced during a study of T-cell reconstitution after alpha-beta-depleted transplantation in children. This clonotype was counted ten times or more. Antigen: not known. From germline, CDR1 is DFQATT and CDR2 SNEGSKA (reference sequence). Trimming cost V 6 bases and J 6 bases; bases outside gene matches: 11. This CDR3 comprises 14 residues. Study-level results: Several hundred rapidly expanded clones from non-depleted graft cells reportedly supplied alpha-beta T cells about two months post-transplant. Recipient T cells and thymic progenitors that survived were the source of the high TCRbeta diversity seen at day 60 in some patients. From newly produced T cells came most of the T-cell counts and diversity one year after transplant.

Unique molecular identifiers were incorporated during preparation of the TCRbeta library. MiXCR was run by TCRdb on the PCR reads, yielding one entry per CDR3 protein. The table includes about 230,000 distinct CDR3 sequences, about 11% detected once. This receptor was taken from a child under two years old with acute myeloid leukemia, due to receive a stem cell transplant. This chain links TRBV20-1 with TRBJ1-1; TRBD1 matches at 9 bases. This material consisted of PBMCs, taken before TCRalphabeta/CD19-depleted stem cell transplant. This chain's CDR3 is CSALAGQGFSEAFF. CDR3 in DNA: TGCAGTGCCTTGGCGGGACAGGGTTTCTCTGAAGCTTTCTTT.